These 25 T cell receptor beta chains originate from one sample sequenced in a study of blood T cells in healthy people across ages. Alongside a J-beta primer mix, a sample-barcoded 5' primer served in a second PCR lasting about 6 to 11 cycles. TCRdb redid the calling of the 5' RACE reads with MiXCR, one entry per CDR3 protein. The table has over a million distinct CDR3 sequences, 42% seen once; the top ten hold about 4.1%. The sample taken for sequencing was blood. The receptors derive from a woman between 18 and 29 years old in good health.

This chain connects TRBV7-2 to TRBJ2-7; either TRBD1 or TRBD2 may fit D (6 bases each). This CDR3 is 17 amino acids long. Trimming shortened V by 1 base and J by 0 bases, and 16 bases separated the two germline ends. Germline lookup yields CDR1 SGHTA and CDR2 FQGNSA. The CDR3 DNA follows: TGTGCCAGCAGCTTAGAAGGGGGGTCGGGTAGCTCCTACGAGCAGTACTTC. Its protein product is CASSLEGGSGSSYEQYF.

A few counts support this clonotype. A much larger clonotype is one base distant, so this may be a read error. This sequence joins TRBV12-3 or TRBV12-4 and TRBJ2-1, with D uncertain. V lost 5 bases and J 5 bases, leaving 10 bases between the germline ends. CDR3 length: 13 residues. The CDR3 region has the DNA TGTGCCAGCAGTGTACGGCTCAACAATGAGCAGTTCTTC. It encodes CASSVRLNNEQFF.

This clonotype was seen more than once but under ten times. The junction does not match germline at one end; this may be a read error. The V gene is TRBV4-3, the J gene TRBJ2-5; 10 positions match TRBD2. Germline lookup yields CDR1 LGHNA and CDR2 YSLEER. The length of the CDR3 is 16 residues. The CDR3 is CAGSQDVASGSKTQYF. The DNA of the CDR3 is TGCGCCGGCAGCCAAGATGTGGCTAGCGGGAGTAAGACCCAGTACTTC.

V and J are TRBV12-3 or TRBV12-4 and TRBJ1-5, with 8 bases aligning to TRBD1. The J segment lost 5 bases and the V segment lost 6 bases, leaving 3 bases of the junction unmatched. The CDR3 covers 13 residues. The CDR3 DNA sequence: TGTGCCAGCAGGACAGGGGATCATCAGCCCCAGCATTTT. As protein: CASRTGDHQPQHF.

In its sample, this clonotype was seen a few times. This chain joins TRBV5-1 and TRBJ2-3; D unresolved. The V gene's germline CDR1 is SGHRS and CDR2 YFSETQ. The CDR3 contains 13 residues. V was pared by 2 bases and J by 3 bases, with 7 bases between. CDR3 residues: CASSFTVTDTQYF. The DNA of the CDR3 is TGCGCCAGCAGCTTTACGGTTACAGATACGCAGTATTTT.

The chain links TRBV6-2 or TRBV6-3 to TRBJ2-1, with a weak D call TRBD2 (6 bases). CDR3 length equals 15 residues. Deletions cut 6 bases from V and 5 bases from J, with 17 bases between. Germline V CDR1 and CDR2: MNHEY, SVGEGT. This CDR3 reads CASSLPGLLDNEQFF. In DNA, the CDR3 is TGTGCCAGCAGCCTCCCGGGACTGTTAGACAATGAGCAGTTCTTC.

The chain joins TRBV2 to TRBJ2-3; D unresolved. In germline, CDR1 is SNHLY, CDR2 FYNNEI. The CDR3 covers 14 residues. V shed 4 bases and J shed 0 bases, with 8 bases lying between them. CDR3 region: CASSAYPSTDTQYF. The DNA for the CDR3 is TGTGCCAGCAGTGCCTATCCTAGCACAGATACGCAGTATTTT.

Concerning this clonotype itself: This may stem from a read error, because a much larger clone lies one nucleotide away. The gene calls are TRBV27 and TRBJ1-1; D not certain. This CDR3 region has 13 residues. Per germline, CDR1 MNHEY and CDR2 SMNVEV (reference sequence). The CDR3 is CASSRGLNTKAFF. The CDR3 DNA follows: TGTGCCAGCAGTCGAGGGCTGAACACTAAAGCTTTCTTT.

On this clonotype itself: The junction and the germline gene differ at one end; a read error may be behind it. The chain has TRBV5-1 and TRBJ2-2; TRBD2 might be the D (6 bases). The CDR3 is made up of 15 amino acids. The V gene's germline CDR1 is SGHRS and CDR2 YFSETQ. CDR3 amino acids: CASRVGRVDTGGLFF. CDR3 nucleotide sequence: TGCGCCAGCAGGGTCGGCAGGGTGGACACCGGGGGGCTGTTTTTT.

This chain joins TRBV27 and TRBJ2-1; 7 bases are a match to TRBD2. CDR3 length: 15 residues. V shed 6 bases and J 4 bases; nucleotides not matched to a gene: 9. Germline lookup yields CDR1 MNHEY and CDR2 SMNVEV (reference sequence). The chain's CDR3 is CASRAWGGLYNEQFF. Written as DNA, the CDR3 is TGTGCCAGCAGGGCCTGGGGGGGACTGTACAATGAGCAGTTCTTC.

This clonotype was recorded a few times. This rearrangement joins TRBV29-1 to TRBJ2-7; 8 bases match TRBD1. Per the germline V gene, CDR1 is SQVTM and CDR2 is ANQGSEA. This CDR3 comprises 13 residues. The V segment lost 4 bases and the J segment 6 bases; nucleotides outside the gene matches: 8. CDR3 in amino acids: CSVAGTGPREQYF. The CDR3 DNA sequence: TGCAGCGTTGCCGGGACAGGACCTCGCGAGCAGTACTTC.

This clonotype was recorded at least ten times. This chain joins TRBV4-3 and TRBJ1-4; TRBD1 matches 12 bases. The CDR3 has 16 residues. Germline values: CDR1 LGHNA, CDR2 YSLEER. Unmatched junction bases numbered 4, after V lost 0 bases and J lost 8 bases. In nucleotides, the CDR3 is TGCGCCAGCAGCCAAGAAAGCGGGACAGGGGGCGAAAAACTGTTTTTT. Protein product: CASSQESGTGGEKLFF.

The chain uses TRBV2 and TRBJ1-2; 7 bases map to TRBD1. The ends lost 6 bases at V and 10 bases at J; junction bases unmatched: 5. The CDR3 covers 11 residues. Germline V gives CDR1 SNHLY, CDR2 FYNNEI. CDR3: CASSRGQDYTF. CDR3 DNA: TGTGCCAGCAGCAGAGGACAGGACTACACCTTC.

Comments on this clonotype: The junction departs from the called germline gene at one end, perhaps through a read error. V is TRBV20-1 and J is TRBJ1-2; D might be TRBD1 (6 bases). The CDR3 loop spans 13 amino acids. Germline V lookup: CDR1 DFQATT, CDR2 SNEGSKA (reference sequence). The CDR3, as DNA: TGCAGTGCAACGGGATCGGGGGGCTATGACTACACCTTC. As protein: CSATGSGGYDYTF.

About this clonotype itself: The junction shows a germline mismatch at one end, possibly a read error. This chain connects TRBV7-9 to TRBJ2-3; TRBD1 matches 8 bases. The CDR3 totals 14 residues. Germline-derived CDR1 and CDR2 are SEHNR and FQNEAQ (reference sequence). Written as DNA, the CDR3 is TGTGCCAGCAGCCCCAGGGGGCCCGCAGATGCGCAGTATTTT. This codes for CASSPRGPADAQYF. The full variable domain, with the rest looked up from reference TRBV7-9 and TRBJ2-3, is DTGVSQNPRHKITKRGQNVTFRCDPISEHNRLYWYRQTLGQGPEFLTYFQNEAQLEKSRLLSDRFSAERPKGSFSTLEIQRTEQGDSAMYLCASSPRGPADAQYFGPGTRLTVL.

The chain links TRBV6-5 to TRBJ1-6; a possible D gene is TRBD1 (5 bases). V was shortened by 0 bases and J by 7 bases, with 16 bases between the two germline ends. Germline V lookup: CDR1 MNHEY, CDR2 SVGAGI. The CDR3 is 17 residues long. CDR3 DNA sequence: TGTGCCAGCAGTTACTCGGGGGGTACACCTAGAAATTCACCCCTCCACTTT. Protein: CASSYSGGTPRNSPLHF.

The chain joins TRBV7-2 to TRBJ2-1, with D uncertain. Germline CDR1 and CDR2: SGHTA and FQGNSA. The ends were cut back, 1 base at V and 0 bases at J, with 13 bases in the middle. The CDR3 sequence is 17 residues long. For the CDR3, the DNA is TGTGCCAGCAGCTTAGGCCCTCCCCATAGCTCCTACAATGAGCAGTTCTTC. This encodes CASSLGPPHSSYNEQFF. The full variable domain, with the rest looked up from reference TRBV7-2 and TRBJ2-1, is GAGVSQSPSNKVTEKGKDVELRCDPISGHTALYWYRQSLGQGLEFLIYFQGNSAPDKSGLPSDRFSAERTGGSVSTLTIQRTQQEDSAVYLCASSLGPPHSSYNEQFFGPGTRLTVL.

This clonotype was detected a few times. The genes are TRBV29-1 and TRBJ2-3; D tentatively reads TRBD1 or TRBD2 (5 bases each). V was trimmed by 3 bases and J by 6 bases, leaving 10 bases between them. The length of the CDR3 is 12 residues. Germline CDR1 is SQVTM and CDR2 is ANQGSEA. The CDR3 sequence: CSVDWGTDTQYF. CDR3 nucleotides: TGCAGCGTTGATTGGGGGACGGATACGCAGTATTTT.

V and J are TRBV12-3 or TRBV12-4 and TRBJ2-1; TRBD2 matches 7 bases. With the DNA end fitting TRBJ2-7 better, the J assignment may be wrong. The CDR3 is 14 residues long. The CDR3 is CASVLAFSYNEQYF. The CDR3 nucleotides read TGTGCCAGCGTACTAGCGTTCTCCTACAATGAGCAGTACTTC.

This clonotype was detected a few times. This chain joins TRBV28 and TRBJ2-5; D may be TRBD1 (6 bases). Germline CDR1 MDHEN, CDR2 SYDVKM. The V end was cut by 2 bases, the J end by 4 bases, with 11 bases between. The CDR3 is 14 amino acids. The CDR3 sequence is CASSLQGWIETQYF. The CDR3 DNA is TGTGCCAGCAGTTTACAGGGGTGGATAGAGACCCAGTACTTC.

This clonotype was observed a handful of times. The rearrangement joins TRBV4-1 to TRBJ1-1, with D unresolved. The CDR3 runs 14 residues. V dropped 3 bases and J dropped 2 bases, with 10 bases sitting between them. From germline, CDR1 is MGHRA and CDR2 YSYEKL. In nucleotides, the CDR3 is TGCGCCAGCAGCCAGGAATACATCAACACTGAAGCTTTCTTT. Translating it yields CASSQEYINTEAFF.

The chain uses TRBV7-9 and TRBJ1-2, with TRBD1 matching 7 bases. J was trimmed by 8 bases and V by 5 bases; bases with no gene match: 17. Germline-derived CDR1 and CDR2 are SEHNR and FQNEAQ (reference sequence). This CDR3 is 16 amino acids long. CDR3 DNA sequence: TGTGCCAGCAGCAACAGGGTGGGACAGACGTTGTGGGGCTACACCTTC. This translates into CASSNRVGQTLWGYTF.

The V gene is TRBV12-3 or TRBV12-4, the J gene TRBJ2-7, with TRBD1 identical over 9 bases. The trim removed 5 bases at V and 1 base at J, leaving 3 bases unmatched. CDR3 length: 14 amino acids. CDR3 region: CASSTGGASYEQYF. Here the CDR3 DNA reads TGTGCCAGCAGTACAGGGGGCGCGTCCTACGAGCAGTACTTC.

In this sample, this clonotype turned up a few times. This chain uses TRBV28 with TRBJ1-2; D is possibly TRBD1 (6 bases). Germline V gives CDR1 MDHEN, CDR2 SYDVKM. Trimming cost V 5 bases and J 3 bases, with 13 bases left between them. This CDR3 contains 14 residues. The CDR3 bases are TGTGCCAGCAGTGATCCGGGACACCACTATGGCTACACCTTC. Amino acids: CASSDPGHHYGYTF.

CDR3 sequence reads: CASSSSGTGDQFF. CDR3 bases: TGTGCCAGCAGCTCATCCGGGACGGGGGACCAGTTCTTC. This chain links TRBV11-2 with TRBJ2-1, with D maybe TRBD2 (6 bases). In germline, CDR1 is SGHAT, CDR2 FQNNGV. This CDR3 is 13 amino acids long. Trimming left V 4 bases short and J 13 bases short, with 17 bases between.